This is a list of T cell receptor beta chains from one sample in a study of Ad26.COV2.S vaccination and SARS-CoV-2 variants. TCRdb's table, derived via immunoSEQ multiplex PCR, lists solely in-frame clones and lacks some. This table has around 300,000 clones, about 87% appearing once. Sample: peripheral blood, taken in a trial of Ad26.COV2.S vaccine versus placebo. The receptors were sampled from a person aged 18-65 years who received the Ad26.COV2.S COVID-19 vaccine or a placebo. Both conserved end residues are part of each CDR3. The order of the fields is clone size, V gene, J gene, CDR3 length, D gene, CDR3 DNA, CDR3 protein. D genes are given only for firm matches. Not every row has a clone size; where given, it reads once, few, many or a size class.

abundance: -
v_gene: TRBV4-2
j_gene: TRBJ1-5
len: 14
d_gene: TRBD1
CDR3nt: TGTGCCAGCAGCCCCCCAGGGGGTAATCAGCCCCAGCATTTT
CDR3aa: CASSPPGGNQPQHF

abundance: few
v_gene: TRBV27
j_gene: TRBJ2-7
len: 13
d_gene: -
CDR3nt: TGTGCCAGCAGTTTATCTGACAGTTACGAGCAGTACTTC
CDR3aa: CASSLSDSYEQYF

abundance: -
v_gene: TRBV6-2/TRBV6-3
j_gene: TRBJ2-2
len: 19
d_gene: -
CDR3nt: TGTGCCAGCAGTTACTCGACATTGGGCGCAACCCCGAACACCGGGGAGCTGTTTTTT
CDR3aa: CASSYSTLGATPNTGELFF

abundance: -
v_gene: TRBV29-1
j_gene: TRBJ1-1
len: 13
d_gene: -
CDR3nt: TGCAGCGCCAACGAAGGTATGGAGACTGAAGCTTTCTTT
CDR3aa: CSANEGMETEAFF

abundance: -
v_gene: TRBV10-3
j_gene: TRBJ2-3
len: 13
d_gene: -
CDR3nt: TGTGCCATTTCGAGCAAAAGCACAGATACGCAGTATTTT
CDR3aa: CAISSKSTDTQYF

abundance: -
v_gene: TRBV28
j_gene: TRBJ1-2
len: 13
d_gene: TRBD1
CDR3nt: TGTGCCACCCGGACAGGGGGCTCCTATGGCTACACCTTC
CDR3aa: CATRTGGSYGYTF

abundance: -
v_gene: TRBV7-2
j_gene: TRBJ1-5
len: 12
d_gene: -
CDR3nt: TGTGCCAGCAGCGAATTATGGCAGCCCCAGCATTTT
CDR3aa: CASSELWQPQHF

abundance: -
v_gene: TRBV2
j_gene: TRBJ1-4
len: 16
d_gene: -
CDR3nt: TGTGCCAGCACCATCCTTGGACGGAGGGGAGGCGAAAAACTGTTTTTT
CDR3aa: CASTILGRRGGEKLFF

abundance: -
v_gene: TRBV19
j_gene: TRBJ1-4
len: 13
d_gene: -
CDR3nt: TGTGCCAGCAAGGGAAGAGGGAATGAAAAACTGTTTTTT
CDR3aa: CASKGRGNEKLFF

abundance: -
v_gene: TRBV6-5
j_gene: TRBJ1-3
len: 12
d_gene: -
CDR3nt: TGTGCCAGCGGGGTAACTGGAAACACCATATATTTT
CDR3aa: CASGVTGNTIYF

abundance: -
v_gene: TRBV5-4
j_gene: TRBJ2-5
len: 15
d_gene: -
CDR3nt: TGTGCCAGCAGCTTCCCCCGGGACGGCGGAGAGACCCAGTACTTC
CDR3aa: CASSFPRDGGETQYF

abundance: -
v_gene: TRBV19
j_gene: TRBJ2-1
len: 16
d_gene: -
CDR3nt: TGTGCCAGTAGTATTTCGGAGGGCAGCTCCTACAATGAGCAGTTCTTC
CDR3aa: CASSISEGSSYNEQFF

abundance: -
v_gene: TRBV6-6
j_gene: TRBJ2-6
len: 15
d_gene: -
CDR3nt: TGTGCCAGCAGTCCGATGGGACTCAGGGCCAACGTCCTGACTTTC
CDR3aa: CASSPMGLRANVLTF

abundance: -
v_gene: TRBV3-1/TRBV3-2
j_gene: TRBJ1-2
len: 15
d_gene: -
CDR3nt: TGTGCCAGCAGCCAGGGGCAAAGAACGGGCTATGGCTACACCTTC
CDR3aa: CASSQGQRTGYGYTF

abundance: -
v_gene: TRBV6-6
j_gene: TRBJ1-5
len: 15
d_gene: TRBD1
CDR3nt: TGTGCCAGCAAGGAGATAACAGGGGTCGGTCAGCCCCAGCATTTT
CDR3aa: CASKEITGVGQPQHF

abundance: -
v_gene: TRBV9
j_gene: TRBJ2-3
len: 14
d_gene: -
CDR3nt: TGTGCCAGCAGCGTAGGCTTGGGGGCAGATACGCAGTATTTT
CDR3aa: CASSVGLGADTQYF

abundance: -
v_gene: TRBV7-3
j_gene: TRBJ2-1
len: 15
d_gene: TRBD2
CDR3nt: TGTGCCAGCAGCTTGGTATTAGCGGGATCCCATGAGCAGTTCTTC
CDR3aa: CASSLVLAGSHEQFF

abundance: few
v_gene: TRBV5-1
j_gene: TRBJ2-2
len: 16
d_gene: -
CDR3nt: TGCGCCAGCAGCTTCGATGTGTCTGGCCCTTCTGGGGAGCTGTTTTTT
CDR3aa: CASSFDVSGPSGELFF

abundance: -
v_gene: TRBV13
j_gene: TRBJ2-2
len: 17
d_gene: TRBD1
CDR3nt: TGTGCCAGCAGCGGCGGACAGGGGAAGGTCGACACCGGGGAGCTGTTTTTT
CDR3aa: CASSGGQGKVDTGELFF

abundance: -
v_gene: TRBV7-3
j_gene: TRBJ2-3
len: 16
d_gene: TRBD2
CDR3nt: TGTGCCAGCAGCGCCGGACTAGCGGGGATCACAGATACGCAGTATTTT
CDR3aa: CASSAGLAGITDTQYF

abundance: -
v_gene: TRBV20-1
j_gene: TRBJ2-1
len: 13
d_gene: TRBD1
CDR3nt: TGCAGCCCTAGTGGGACAGGGGGCAATGAGCAGTTCTTC
CDR3aa: CSPSGTGGNEQFF

abundance: -
v_gene: TRBV5-4
j_gene: TRBJ2-5
len: 15
d_gene: TRBD2
CDR3nt: TGTGCCAGCAGCTTGTCAGTAGCGGGATTAGAGACCCAGTACTTC
CDR3aa: CASSLSVAGLETQYF

abundance: -
v_gene: TRBV19
j_gene: TRBJ1-1
len: 15
d_gene: -
CDR3nt: TGTGCCAGTAGTACTTCTCCGGCGTTGAACACTGAAGCTTTCTTT
CDR3aa: CASSTSPALNTEAFF

abundance: -
v_gene: TRBV6-5
j_gene: TRBJ1-5
len: 13
d_gene: -
CDR3nt: TGTGCCAGCAGTTCCCAAAGCAATCAGCCCCAGCATTTT
CDR3aa: CASSSQSNQPQHF

abundance: -
v_gene: TRBV15
j_gene: TRBJ2-1
len: 16
d_gene: TRBD1
CDR3nt: TGTGCCACCAGCAGAGGTAGGACAGGGACCTACAATGAGCAGTTCTTC
CDR3aa: CATSRGRTGTYNEQFF

abundance: -
v_gene: TRBV7-9
j_gene: TRBJ1-4
len: 15
d_gene: TRBD1
CDR3nt: TGTGCCAGCAGCTTAGAGATAGGGGGCCGTGAAAAACTGTTTTTT
CDR3aa: CASSLEIGGREKLFF

abundance: many
v_gene: TRBV28
j_gene: TRBJ2-1
len: 15
d_gene: -
CDR3nt: TGTGCCAGCAGCCCCGGTGGGTTTGCGGCCAATGAGCAGTTCTTC
CDR3aa: CASSPGGFAANEQFF

abundance: -
v_gene: TRBV4-2
j_gene: TRBJ1-1
len: 15
d_gene: -
CDR3nt: TGTGCCAGCAGCCAGTCAGACAGGATAAACACTGAAGCTTTCTTT
CDR3aa: CASSQSDRINTEAFF

abundance: -
v_gene: TRBV4-3
j_gene: TRBJ2-7
len: 17
d_gene: TRBD1
CDR3nt: TGCGCCAGCAGCCAAGAGGGGGCCGGGACAGGGTTACACGAGCAGTACTTC
CDR3aa: CASSQEGAGTGLHEQYF

abundance: -
v_gene: TRBV7-8
j_gene: TRBJ2-5
len: 15
d_gene: -
CDR3nt: TGTGCCAGCAGCTTAGCGGAGGGGTACCAAGAGACCCAGTACTTC
CDR3aa: CASSLAEGYQETQYF

abundance: -
v_gene: TRBV13
j_gene: TRBJ1-1
len: 16
d_gene: TRBD1
CDR3nt: TGTGCCAGCAGCTTATCCCAGGGACAGGCGAACACTGAAGCTTTCTTT
CDR3aa: CASSLSQGQANTEAFF

abundance: -
v_gene: TRBV20-1
j_gene: TRBJ2-7
len: 19
d_gene: -
CDR3nt: TGCAGTGCTAGTTACCCTGGCGATAGCGGCAGCCTATTTCCTTACGAGCAGTACTTC
CDR3aa: CSASYPGDSGSLFPYEQYF

abundance: -
v_gene: TRBV5-4
j_gene: TRBJ1-5
len: 14
d_gene: -
CDR3nt: TGTGCCAGCAGCTCCTCGCAGGGGAATCAGCCCCAGCATTTT
CDR3aa: CASSSSQGNQPQHF

abundance: -
v_gene: TRBV19
j_gene: TRBJ1-1
len: 13
d_gene: -
CDR3nt: TGTGCCAGTAGTGTTACAGGGCAAATTGAAGCTTTCTTT
CDR3aa: CASSVTGQIEAFF

abundance: -
v_gene: TRBV11-2
j_gene: TRBJ2-7
len: 15
d_gene: TRBD1
CDR3nt: TGTGCCAGCAGGGATCCGGGACAGGGGCGCTACGAGCAGTACTTC
CDR3aa: CASRDPGQGRYEQYF